This is a list of T cell receptor beta chains from one sample in a study of T-cell memory formation after mild COVID-19. Each CDR3 protein is one row after TCRdb ran MiXCR on the 5' RACE reads. The sample lists about 470,000 distinct CDR3 sequences; 25% were seen once. The sequencing input was PBMCs or a T cell subset sorted from them (not recorded which). The receptors come from an adult woman who had mild COVID-19 (a few samples of this study predate the infection). Cell type and time point are not known. The CDR3 runs from the conserved cysteine through the conserved F or W. D genes are given only for firm matches. Rows may omit the clone size; those that give it use once, few, many or a size class.

clone size	V gene	J gene	D gene	CDR3 DNA	CDR3 protein
few	TRBV7-2	TRBJ2-1	TRBD2	TGTGCCAGCAGCTTACGAGGGACTAGCGGGAAGTTGTTCAATGAGCAGTTCTTC	CASSLRGTSGKLFNEQFF
-	TRBV20-1	TRBJ2-3	TRBD2	TGCAGTGCTAGTGGGACTAGCGGCACAGATACGCAGTATTTT	CSASGTSGTDTQYF
-	TRBV20-1	TRBJ1-2	-	TGCAGTGCTAGAGTTGGTGACGGGGCAGGGGAAGGCTACACCTTC	CSARVGDGAGEGYTF
few	TRBV29-1	TRBJ1-3	-	TGCAGCGTGCAGGGGCGCTCTGGAAACACCATATATTTT	CSVQGRSGNTIYF
many	TRBV29-1	TRBJ2-1	TRBD2	TGCAGCGCCGGGACTAGCGGGAGGGCGGCCTACAATGAGCAGTTCTTC	CSAGTSGRAAYNEQFF
-	TRBV7-2	TRBJ2-2	-	TGTGCCAGCAGCTTAGGGTCTAGTTGGACCGGGGAGCTGTTTTTT	CASSLGSSWTGELFF
few	TRBV12-3/TRBV12-4	TRBJ1-5	-	TGTGCCAGCGCCCCCGCGAGGGGACAGCCCCAGCATTTT	CASAPARGQPQHF
-	TRBV7-9	TRBJ2-3	-	TGTGCCAGCAGCTTACACAGACCTAGCACAGATACGCAGTATTTT	CASSLHRPSTDTQYF
few	TRBV20-1	TRBJ2-7	-	TGCAGTGCTAGAGCACAGGGCCCCTCCTACGAGCAGTACTTC	CSARAQGPSYEQYF
few	TRBV18	TRBJ1-1	-	TGTGCCAGCTCACCACGCAGGTTGAGTGAAGCTTTCTTT	CASSPRRLSEAFF
-	TRBV9	TRBJ2-7	-	TGTGCCAGCAGCGTCAACGATCTGACAACCTACGAGCAGTACTTC	CASSVNDLTTYEQYF
few	TRBV12-3/TRBV12-4	TRBJ2-1	TRBD1	TGTGCCAGCAGTTTACTTGGCACAGGGGGCGCCTTTGGGCAGTTCTTC	CASSLLGTGGAFGQFF